A single sample is the source of the 16 T cell receptor beta chains below, sequenced in a study of vaccination and CD4 T cells after COVID-19. These TCRs' antigens remain unknown. The Oncomine TCR Beta short-read assay sequenced DNA from cultured CD4+ T cells. TCRdb used MiXCR to reprocess the PCR reads, holding one entry per CDR3 protein. The sample carries roughly 20,000 distinct CDR3 sequences, about 38% recorded once. Stated treatment: approximately nine-day PBMC culture with coronavirus spike peptide pools or control peptides (ViraFEST assay). The source material was CD4+ T cells from blood, cultured in vitro, sampled before SARS-CoV-2 vaccination. All receptors derive from a human donor who had recovered from COVID-19.

In this sample, this clonotype turned up a few times. The chain uses TRBV6-1 and TRBJ2-2; D is tentatively TRBD1 or TRBD2 (5 bases each). The CDR3 is 14 amino acids. Deletions cut 6 bases from V and 4 bases from J, with 12 bases between. Germline assignment: CDR1 MNHNS and CDR2 SASEGT. The CDR3 here is CASSGMGRTGELFF. The CDR3, as DNA: TGTGCCAGCAGCGGGATGGGACGCACCGGGGAGCTGTTTTTT.

This chain connects TRBV20-1 to TRBJ2-1; D may be TRBD2 (5 bases). This CDR3 spans 15 amino acids. Trimming pared 1 base from V and 2 bases from J, leaving 12 bases between. The germline CDR1 and CDR2 sequences are DFQATT and SNEGSKA (reference sequence). CDR3 sequence reads: CSARVAPLPYNEQFF. CDR3 sequence (DNA): TGCAGTGCTAGAGTAGCGCCGCTCCCCTACAATGAGCAGTTCTTC.

This chain connects TRBV11-2 to TRBJ2-1, with D hard to call. The J call could be wrong; TRBJ2-7 is a better fit for the DNA end. The CDR3 loop spans 16 amino acids. Germline V gene lookup returns CDR1 SGHAT and CDR2 FQNNGV. CDR3 DNA: TGTGCCAGCAGCTCTGTACAGCCACCTTTCCTTTACGAGCAGTACTTC. This codes for CASSSVQPPFLYEQYF.

This chain links TRBV20-1 with TRBJ2-3, with TRBD2 matching 7 bases. Germline assignment: CDR1 DFQATT and CDR2 SNEGSKA (reference sequence). With 3 bases clipped from V and 0 bases from J, the junction kept 6 bases outside the gene matches. This CDR3 region has 15 residues. DNA of the CDR3: TGCAGTGCTAGTGGGGGGGGGACTAGCACAGATACGCAGTATTTT. Translated, it gives CSASGGGTSTDTQYF.

The rearrangement joins TRBV30 to TRBJ1-3; a weak D match, TRBD1 (6 bases). Trimming removed 0 bases from V and 2 bases from J, with 8 bases in between. This CDR3 contains 14 residues. CDR1 is GTSNPN and CDR2 is SVGIG in the germline V gene (reference sequence). The CDR3 region is CAWSVRGAGNTIYF. The DNA for the CDR3 is TGTGCCTGGAGTGTCAGGGGAGCTGGAAACACCATATATTTT. Combining the CDR3 with reference TRBV30 and TRBJ1-3 gives the whole variable domain SQTIHQWPATLVQPVGSPLSLECTVEGTSNPNLYWYRQAAGRGLQLLFYSVGIGQISSEVPQNLSASRPQDRQFILSSKKLLLSDSGFYLCAWSVRGAGNTIYFGEGSWLTVV.

The chain combines TRBV20-1 with TRBJ1-3; 7 bases match TRBD1. The CDR3 has 15 residues. The germline V gene has CDR1 DFQATT and CDR2 SNEGSKA (reference sequence). Unmatched junction bases numbered 15, after V lost 5 bases and J lost 8 bases. For the CDR3, the DNA is TGCAGTGCTGCAATCTCTACCGGCAGGGGGGACACCATATATTTT. The encoded protein is CSAAISTGRGDTIYF.

The chain joins TRBV6-1 to TRBJ1-1, with D uncertain. V shed 7 bases and J shed 6 bases, with 12 bases lying between them. The CDR3 is made up of 12 amino acids. The V gene's germline CDR1 is MNHNS and CDR2 SASEGT. CDR3 protein: CASTSGSAEAFF. The CDR3 region has the DNA TGTGCCAGCACTTCGGGGAGCGCTGAAGCTTTCTTT.

CDR3 amino acids: CASSLLGTGSYGYTF. CDR3 nucleotides: TGTGCCAGCAGTTTACTGGGGACAGGTTCCTATGGCTACACCTTC. The chain is built from TRBV27 and TRBJ1-2, with 8 bases aligning to TRBD1. CDR1 is MNHEY, CDR2 SMNVEV, per germline (reference sequence). The CDR3 has 15 amino acids. Unmatched junction bases numbered 6, after V lost 2 bases and J lost 4 bases.

This rearrangement joins TRBV6-7 to TRBJ2-6; TRBD1 or TRBD2 may be the D gene (5 bases each). TRBV6-7 is recorded as an ORF, its role being uncertain. V lost 6 bases to trimming and J lost 2 bases, with 23 bases between them. The CDR3 runs to 19 residues. The DNA for the CDR3 is TGTGCCAGCAGACCCCGTATCCCGGGACGGCACCCTGGGGCCAACGTCCTGACTTTC. This encodes CASRPRIPGRHPGANVLTF.

V is TRBV27 and J is TRBJ2-7, with 10 positions matching TRBD2. The V and J ends lost 3 bases and 0 bases, in that order; junction bases with no gene match: 2. The CDR3 is 15 amino acids. Germline V gives CDR1 MNHEY, CDR2 SMNVEV (reference sequence). Written as DNA, the CDR3 is TGTGCCAGCAGTTTGACTAGCGGGCCCTCCTACGAGCAGTACTTC. Amino acid sequence: CASSLTSGPSYEQYF.

The genes are TRBV4-1 and TRBJ2-7, with 7 bases matching TRBD2. This CDR3 has 15 residues. J lost 0 bases, V lost 3 bases, and 5 bases had no gene match. Per germline, CDR1 MGHRA and CDR2 YSYEKL. The CDR3 DNA reads as TGCGCCAGCAGCCATGCGGGAGACTTCTCCTACGAGCAGTACTTC. Encoded protein: CASSHAGDFSYEQYF.

This clonotype has more than one count but fewer than ten. V and J are TRBV6-2 or TRBV6-3 and TRBJ2-5; 9 nucleotides match TRBD1. CDR1 and CDR2 from the germline V gene are MNHEY and SVGEGT. The trim removed 4 bases at V and 1 base at J, leaving 7 bases unmatched. CDR3 size: 16 residues. CDR3 sequence reads: CASSFGRQGVQETQYF. The CDR3 bases are TGTGCCAGCAGTTTTGGAAGACAGGGGGTCCAAGAGACCCAGTACTTC.

The chain links TRBV18 to TRBJ2-7; D not certain. The germline V gene has CDR1 KGHSH and CDR2 LQKENI. The germline V and J ends were trimmed by 3 bases and 4 bases, with 10 bases remaining between them. The CDR3 runs to 13 residues. CDR3 nucleotides: TGTGCCAGCTCACCCGGAGCAGGTTACGAGCAGTACTTC. Translating gives CASSPGAGYEQYF. Full variable domain (outside the CDR3, taken from reference TRBV18 and TRBJ2-7): NAGVMQNPRHLVRRRGQEARLRCSPMKGHSHVYWYRQLPEEGLKFMVYLQKENIIDESGMPKERFSAEFPKEGPSILRIQQVVRGDSAAYFCASSPGAGYEQYFGPGTRLTVT.

This clonotype showed up just a few times. The rearrangement joins TRBV12-3 or TRBV12-4 to TRBJ1-2, with D maybe TRBD1 (6 bases). This CDR3 spans 14 amino acids. Between the trimmed V and J ends, which lost 5 bases and 7 bases, there was a span of 17 bases. Written as DNA, the CDR3 is TGTGCCAGCAGTGGAAGGTGGGGGCTGGGTGGCTACACCTTC. It translates to CASSGRWGLGGYTF.

This chain links TRBV7-2 with TRBJ2-3, with 7 bases identical to TRBD2. Unmatched junction bases numbered 8, after V lost 5 bases and J lost 3 bases. The CDR3 extends over 15 amino acids. CDR1 is SGHTA, CDR2 FQGNSA, per germline. The DNA for the CDR3 is TGTGCCAGCAGCAAACAAGCGGGGCAAACAGATACGCAGTATTTT. Translation: CASSKQAGQTDTQYF.

This clonotype was counted a few times. The chain links TRBV19 to TRBJ1-5; tentatively, D is TRBD1 (6 bases). The CDR3 runs to 15 residues. V was cut by 5 bases and J by 6 bases, with 17 bases left in between. From germline, CDR1 is LNHDA and CDR2 SQIVND (reference sequence). The DNA of the CDR3 is TGTGCCAGTAGTTTCGCCGCCAGGGGTGGTCAGCCCCAGCATTTT. Its translation is CASSFAARGGQPQHF.